The 31 T cell receptor beta chains below come from one sample, sequenced in a study of T cells in Graves' hyperthyroidism and ophthalmopathy. Amplification of TCR beta CDR3 regions was performed using RNA transcripts as template. The HTBI primer set served for first-round RT-PCR of the TCR CDR3. Via MiXCR, TCRdb re-called the multiplex PCR reads, giving one row per CDR3 protein. The sample has around 400,000 distinct CDR3 sequences, 20% to 25% seen once. Material: blood. Every receptor here comes from a man aged 50-60 years with Graves' hyperthyroidism.

The chain couples TRBV6-1 to TRBJ2-4; D call uncertain. V gave up 5 bases and J gave up 0 bases, with 8 bases separating them. This CDR3 has 14 amino acids. Germline V gives CDR1 MNHNS, CDR2 SASEGT. The CDR3 region is CASSLTAAKNIQYF. The DNA of the CDR3 is TGTGCCAGCAGTCTAACGGCAGCCAAAAACATTCAGTACTTC.

This clonotype has more than one count but fewer than ten. The genes are TRBV28 and TRBJ1-4, with TRBD1 matching over 11 bases. V lost 5 bases, J lost 8 bases, and 7 bases stayed unmatched. The CDR3 length is 15 residues. CDR1 is MDHEN, CDR2 SYDVKM, per germline. CDR3 amino acids: CASSQGQGAGEKLFF. As DNA, the CDR3 is TGTGCCAGCAGTCAAGGACAGGGGGCTGGCGAAAAACTGTTTTTT.

The rearrangement joins TRBV20-1 to TRBJ1-5, with no clear D. Trimming left V 8 bases short and J 4 bases short, with 12 bases between. In germline, CDR1 is DFQATT, CDR2 SNEGSKA (reference sequence). The CDR3 is made up of 12 amino acids. The CDR3 loop reads CSSGRDNQPQHF. The CDR3, as DNA: TGCAGTTCGGGGAGGGATAATCAGCCCCAGCATTTT.

The table lists this clonotype with a few counts. The chain links TRBV5-5 to TRBJ2-5; no clear D. V dropped 1 base and J dropped 0 bases, with 4 bases sitting between them. CDR3 length: 13 amino acids. Germline CDR1 SGHKS, CDR2 YYEKEE (reference sequence). For the CDR3, the DNA is TGTGCCAGCAGCTTGTTTTACCAAGAGACCCAGTACTTC. Protein sequence: CASSLFYQETQYF.

This clonotype was seen at least ten times. The rearrangement joins TRBV5-4 to TRBJ2-7; 10 bases line up with TRBD1. V shed 5 bases and J 4 bases; nucleotides not matched to a gene: 6. The germline V gene has CDR1 SGHNT and CDR2 YYREEE (reference sequence). The CDR3 is 14 amino acids. The CDR3 DNA reads TGTGCCAGCAGTTTCGACAGGGGGCAATACGAGCAGTACTTC. It codes for CASSFDRGQYEQYF.

The chain recombines TRBV30 with TRBJ2-3; 12 bases agree with TRBD2. The CDR3 covers 15 residues. Per the germline V gene, CDR1 is GTSNPN and CDR2 is SVGIG (reference sequence). Trimming took 5 bases from V and 5 from J; bases not matched to a gene: 8. The CDR3 DNA is TGTGCCTGGGGACTAGCGGGACTGGAGTTAGATACGCAGTATTTT. Its translation: CAWGLAGLELDTQYF.

In its sample, this clonotype was seen a few times. This rearrangement joins TRBV27 to TRBJ2-1; the D gene could be TRBD1 or TRBD2 (5 bases each). V lost 6 bases to trimming and J lost 7 bases, with 16 bases between them. The CDR3 covers 14 residues. Germline V lookup: CDR1 MNHEY, CDR2 SMNVEV (reference sequence). The CDR3 here is CASRARGTLNEQFF. In nucleotides, the CDR3 is TGTGCCAGCAGGGCCCGGGGCACGCTAAATGAGCAGTTCTTC.

This chain uses TRBV6-1 with TRBJ2-1, with TRBD2 identical over 8 bases. V gave up 7 bases and J gave up 4 bases; unmatched junction bases: 6. The CDR3 is 14 residues long. The germline V gene has CDR1 MNHNS and CDR2 SASEGT. CDR3 amino acids: CASTKSGRYNEQFF. For the CDR3, the DNA is TGTGCCAGCACCAAAAGCGGGAGATACAATGAGCAGTTCTTC.

In its sample, this clonotype was seen many times. This sequence joins TRBV11-2 and TRBJ2-3; D is unclear. The CDR3 extends over 17 amino acids. CDR1 and CDR2 (germline): SGHAT, FQNNGV. V was trimmed by 1 base and J by 9 bases, leaving 23 bases between them. CDR3 DNA sequence: TGTGCCAGCAGCTTAGGCCCCAGGTCTAGTTGGGCCAGGACGCAGTATTTT. Residues: CASSLGPRSSWARTQYF.

The genes are TRBV9 and TRBJ2-7; 9 nucleotides match TRBD1. The germline gives CDR1 SGDLS, CDR2 YYNGEE. V trimming: 0 bases; J trimming: 7 bases; junction bases outside the gene matches: 2. The CDR3 sequence is 13 residues long. As DNA, the CDR3 is TGTGCCAGCAGCGTAGCAGACAGGGGGGAGCAGTACTTC. It specifies CASSVADRGEQYF.

This clonotype has a count of ten or more. The gene calls are TRBV20-1 and TRBJ2-7; 10 nucleotides align to TRBD2. The junction had 5 bases not matched to a gene; V was cut back by 4 bases and J by 2 bases. This CDR3 is built from 14 residues. In germline, CDR1 is DFQATT, CDR2 SNEGSKA (reference sequence). CDR3 sequence: CSATLLAGAYEQYF. Here the CDR3 DNA reads TGCAGTGCTACCTTGCTAGCGGGGGCCTACGAGCAGTACTTC.

The chain joins TRBV11-3 to TRBJ2-1; the D gene is possibly TRBD2 (6 bases). There are 14 residues in the CDR3. CDR1 is SGHNT and CDR2 is YENEEA in the germline V gene. Trimming shortened V by 1 base and J by 8 bases, and 12 bases separated the two germline ends. CDR3 protein: CASSLVFGSHEQFF. The CDR3 region has the DNA TGTGCCAGCAGCTTAGTCTTCGGGAGTCATGAGCAGTTCTTC.

This clonotype appeared many times. The V call is TRBV5-4, the J call TRBJ1-1, with unresolved D. Germline V gives CDR1 SGHNT, CDR2 YYREEE (reference sequence). Trimming took 1 base from V and 1 from J, leaving 8 bases between them. The CDR3 runs to 14 residues. The CDR3 DNA is TGTGCCAGCAGCTTGAAGGGCAGGAACACTGAAGCTTTCTTT. Translating it yields CASSLKGRNTEAFF.

As regards this clonotype: A read error is possible here, since a much larger clone lies one base away. V gene TRBV28 combines with J gene TRBJ2-3, with a tentative D call TRBD2 (6 bases). V lost 5 bases, J lost 2 bases, and 11 bases lay in between. CDR1 MDHEN and CDR2 SYDVKM come from the germline V gene. The CDR3 spans 14 residues. CDR3 loop: CASSSSGYTDTQYF. The CDR3 DNA reads TGTGCCAGCAGTAGTAGCGGATACACAGATACGCAGTATTTT.

At least ten counts were recorded for this clonotype. The junction departs from the called germline gene at one end, perhaps through a read error. The rearrangement links TRBV5-1 to TRBJ2-1, with 14 bases aligning to TRBD2. The CDR3 consists of 15 residues. The germline V gene encodes CDR1 SGHRS and CDR2 YFSETQ. Here the CDR3 reads CASSPGLAGVNEQFF. The CDR3 region has the DNA TGTGCCAGCAGCCCGGGACTAGCGGGAGTCAATGAGCAGTTCTTC.

The gene calls are TRBV12-3 or TRBV12-4 and TRBJ2-3; the D is unclear. Trimming shortened V by 10 bases and J by 1 base, and 6 bases separated the two germline ends. The CDR3 consists of 11 residues. The CDR3 coding sequence is TGTGCCACCCGCGGCACAGATACGCAGTATTTT. Its protein product is CATRGTDTQYF.

This chain uses TRBV7-9 with TRBJ2-6, with D possibly matching TRBD1 (5 bases). V lost 4 bases to trimming and J lost 1 base, with 11 bases between them. Germline CDR1 is SEHNR and CDR2 is FQNEAQ (reference sequence). This CDR3 is 16 amino acids long. The CDR3 spells CASSSDSRSGANVLTF. The CDR3 DNA is TGTGCCAGCAGCTCTGACAGTAGATCTGGGGCCAACGTCCTGACTTTC.

A remark on this clonotype: This may be a read error, as it is one base from a much larger clone. This chain connects TRBV11-2 to TRBJ1-1; unclear D gene. Germline CDR1 reads SGHAT; CDR2 reads FQNNGV. This CDR3 spans 11 amino acids. CDR3 in DNA: TGTGCCAGCAGCTATGCTTACGAAGGTTTCTTT. Protein product: CASSYAYEGFF.

CDR3 in DNA: TGTGCCAGCACTCGCCGGGGGACAAGAAGTGAAAAACTGTTTTTT. Residues: CASTRRGTRSEKLFF. The genes are TRBV12-3 or TRBV12-4 and TRBJ1-4; weak D call: TRBD1 (6 bases). V was shortened by 7 bases and J by 7 bases, with 19 bases between the two germline ends. CDR3 length: 15 residues.

This clonotype has just a few counts. V and J are TRBV27 and TRBJ2-5; 12 nucleotides align to TRBD2. J lost 8 bases, V lost 5 bases, and 9 bases had no gene match. This CDR3 contains 15 residues. Germline V gene sequence: CDR1 MNHEY, CDR2 SMNVEV (reference sequence). The CDR3 loop reads CASSTLAGGPETQYF. CDR3 bases: TGTGCCAGCAGTACACTAGCGGGAGGCCCAGAAACCCAGTACTTC.

This clonotype was seen a handful of times. The rearrangement joins TRBV6-2 or TRBV6-3 to TRBJ2-2, with D perhaps assigned TRBD1 or TRBD2 (5 bases each). V lost 7 bases to trimming and J lost 5 bases, with 23 bases between them. This CDR3 has 17 amino acids. Germline V lookup: CDR1 MNHEY, CDR2 SVGEGT. CDR3 sequence (DNA): TGTGCCAGCACCCCAGGTCGAGGGGCTGGCAAAACCGGGGAGCTGTTTTTT. Its protein is CASTPGRGAGKTGELFF.

The genes are TRBV14 and TRBJ2-7; D call uncertain. The germline CDR1 and CDR2 sequences are SGHDN and FVKESK. The CDR3 has 17 amino acids. V shed 3 bases and J shed 0 bases, with 18 bases lying between them. The CDR3 region has the DNA TGTGCCAGCAGCCACGGCCTGGGTGGCTGGAGCTCCTACGAGCAGTACTTC. The encoded protein is CASSHGLGGWSSYEQYF.

The genes are TRBV20-1 and TRBJ2-1; D may be TRBD1 (5 bases). Germline V gives CDR1 DFQATT, CDR2 SNEGSKA (reference sequence). The germline V and J ends were trimmed by 1 base and 4 bases, with 17 bases remaining between them. This CDR3 is 16 amino acids long. The CDR3 DNA is TGCAGTGCTAGAGCCTGGCAGCGAGACAGATACAATGAGCAGTTCTTC. Its protein product is CSARAWQRDRYNEQFF.

This clonotype came up many times. The chain couples TRBV27 to TRBJ1-1; 8 positions agree with TRBD1. This CDR3 is 14 amino acids long. CDR1 MNHEY and CDR2 SMNVEV come from the germline V gene (reference sequence). After removal of 3 bases from V and 1 base from J, the junction contained 1 base not matched to a gene. Here the CDR3 reads CASSLDRENTEAFF. DNA of the CDR3: TGTGCCAGCAGTTTGGACAGGGAGAACACTGAAGCTTTCTTT.

The genes are TRBV6-1 and TRBJ2-3; D might be TRBD1 (6 bases). This CDR3 is 14 amino acids long. Per the germline V gene, CDR1 is MNHNS and CDR2 is SASEGT. Trimming shortened V by 0 bases and J by 11 bases, and 15 bases separated the two germline ends. CDR3 sequence (DNA): TGTGCCAGCAGTGAAGCCCCAGCCGAGGGGGTGCAGTATTTT. It yields the protein CASSEAPAEGVQYF.

V usage is TRBV12-5 and J usage is TRBJ2-1; TRBD2 aligns across 11 bases. Germline V lookup: CDR1 LGHNT, CDR2 FRNRAP. J gave up 6 bases and V 1 base, and 2 bases lay outside the gene matches. This CDR3 contains 15 residues. Here the CDR3 DNA reads TGTGCTAGTGGTTTGGCGACTAGCGGGATCAATGAGCAGTTCTTC. It is translated as CASGLATSGINEQFF.

This clonotype was observed a few times. The chain has TRBV12-3 or TRBV12-4 and TRBJ1-4; D not resolved. V lost 6 bases and J lost 2, with 7 bases in between. The CDR3 totals 13 residues. CDR3 in amino acids: CASSQITNEKLFF. CDR3 nucleotides: TGTGCCAGCAGCCAGATTACTAATGAAAAACTGTTTTTT.

The V call is TRBV16, the J call TRBJ1-1; unclear D gene. The V end lost 0 bases, the J end lost 1 base, and 6 bases lay between the germline ends. Looked up from germline, CDR1 is KGHSY and CDR2 is FQNENV. The CDR3 has 14 amino acids. The DNA of the CDR3 is TGTGCCAGCAGCCAATCGAGAGGGAACACTGAAGCTTTCTTT. It is translated as CASSQSRGNTEAFF.

This clonotype was found a few times. V gene TRBV6-2 or TRBV6-3 combines with J gene TRBJ2-7, with D hard to call. Germline V gene data show CDR1 as MNHEY and CDR2 as SVGEGT. The CDR3 has 11 amino acids. The V and J ends lost 2 bases and 6 bases respectively, with 5 bases between them. CDR3 in DNA: TGTGCCAGCAGTTACCCCACCGAGCAGTACTTC. Protein product: CASSYPTEQYF.

V gene TRBV10-3 combines with J gene TRBJ1-2; D unclear. The CDR3 has 16 amino acids. Trimming left V 0 bases short and J 2 bases short, with 13 bases between. Germline CDR1 ENHRY, CDR2 SYGVKD. The CDR3 DNA reads as TGTGCCATCAGTGAGTCGGGTTCGTCAGGCAACTATGGCTACACCTTC. Encoded protein: CAISESGSSGNYGYTF.

This clonotype was seen at least ten times. The chain carries TRBV11-3 and TRBJ2-7; 9 bases map to TRBD1. Losses at the gene ends were 6 bases for V and 3 bases for J; bases not matched to a gene: 6. The length of the CDR3 is 14 residues. Per the germline V gene, CDR1 is SGHNT and CDR2 is YENEEA. The CDR3 DNA reads as TGTGCCAGCAGACGTGGACAGGGGTTCTACGAGCAGTACTTC. Its protein product is CASRRGQGFYEQYF. Filled out from reference TRBV11-3 and TRBJ2-7, the complete variable domain reads EAGVVQSPRYKIIEKKQPVAFWCNPISGHNTLYWYLQNLGQGPELLIRYENEEAVDDSQLPKDRFSAERLKGVDSTLKIQPAELGDSAVYLCASRRGQGFYEQYFGPGTRLTVT.